The 7 T cell receptor beta chains presented below share a single source sample, sequenced in a study of beta chain features in type 1 diabetes (dated by TCRdb to the late 2010s). The study at large found these results: Type 1 diabetes patients showed a moderate but significant shortening of TCRB CDR3 length in all four CD4+ subsets.

Libraries were made using the immunoSEQ multiplex PCR assay. The entire isolated RNA was reverse transcribed using the High Capacity cDNA Reverse Transcription Kit, and thus expressed TCRB transcripts were sequenced. TCRdb provides this immuneACCESS table in a form limited to in-frame rearrangements. Some clones are lacking; in checked studies, under half of them reflect an unresolved V gene, and why the rest are absent is not known. The sample has 300,000 to 400,000 clones on record, 9.6% of them singletons. Clones ranked in the top ten supply about 0.6% of the sample. Their antigens are not known. The sequencing sample was made of central memory CD4+ T cells from blood. All receptors come from a man aged 25-40 years with type 1 diabetes.

In its sample, this clone was seen a few times. The rearrangement uses TRBV28 and TRBJ1-1; D perhaps matches TRBD1 (6 bases). Germline CDR1 MDHEN, CDR2 SYDVKM. Trimming stripped 5 bases from V and 1 base from J, with 14 bases between. The CDR3 is 15 amino acids. The CDR3, as DNA: TGTGCCAGCAGTCCGGGGGCCCGGCGGAACACTGAAGCTTTCTTT. Protein: CASSPGARRNTEAFF. The full variable domain, its missing parts supplied by reference TRBV28 and TRBJ1-1, is DVKVTQSSRYLVKRTGEKVFLECVQDMDHENMFWYRQDPGLGLRLIYFSYDVKMKEKGDIPEGYSVSREKKERFSLILESASTNQTSMYLCASSPGARRNTEAFFGQGTRLTVV.

The chain links TRBV2 to TRBJ1-1, with D perhaps TRBD1 (6 bases). The CDR3 totals 14 residues. The germline V and J ends were trimmed by 8 bases and 5 bases, with 18 bases remaining between them. Germline V CDR1 and CDR2: SNHLY, FYNNEI. Here the CDR3 DNA reads TGTGCCAGCCCTACCCAGGGGCGTAGGACTGAAGCTTTCTTT. It is translated as CASPTQGRRTEAFF.

The chain couples TRBV6-5 to TRBJ2-3, with TRBD1 matching over 7 bases. Germline V gives CDR1 MNHEY, CDR2 SVGAGI. The V gene end was trimmed by 5 bases and the J gene end by 0 bases; junction bases not matched to a gene: 5. This CDR3 is built from 15 residues. CDR3 DNA: TGTGCCAGCAGTGTACAGGGGTGGAGCACAGATACGCAGTATTTT. Its translation: CASSVQGWSTDTQYF.

The V and J genes are TRBV4-1 and TRBJ1-3; D may be TRBD1 (6 bases). The CDR3 loop spans 15 amino acids. The V and J ends lost 2 bases and 4 bases respectively, with 12 bases between them. Germline CDR1 MGHRA, CDR2 YSYEKL. The CDR3 protein is CASSQFQGQGNTIYF. The CDR3 DNA reads as TGCGCCAGCAGCCAATTTCAGGGGCAGGGAAACACCATATATTTT.

This clone came up a few times. This rearrangement joins TRBV14 to TRBJ2-7; D not resolved. The CDR3 spans 13 residues. V was cut by 4 bases and J by 4 bases, with 11 bases left in between. Germline-derived CDR1 and CDR2 are SGHDN and FVKESK. The CDR3 region is CASSPLLGYEQYF. The CDR3 DNA follows: TGTGCCAGCAGCCCCCTCTTGGGGTACGAGCAGTACTTC.

The table lists this clone with many counts. The gene calls are TRBV2 and TRBJ2-7; a weak D match, TRBD1 (6 bases). In germline, CDR1 is SNHLY, CDR2 FYNNEI. The CDR3 is made up of 14 amino acids. With 6 bases removed from V and 6 bases from J, the gap between germline ends came to 18 bases. CDR3 amino acids: CASSLSQGIGEQYF. The CDR3 DNA is TGTGCCAGCAGCCTCTCACAGGGAATTGGCGAGCAGTACTTC.

Worth noting for this clone: It differs at one base from a far larger clone, so likely a read error. The V gene is TRBV5-6, the J gene TRBJ2-2; 8 nucleotides agree with TRBD1. Germline lookup yields CDR1 SGHDT and CDR2 YYEEEE. The CDR3 is 14 residues long. Trimming cost V 2 bases and J 9 bases; bases outside gene matches: 6. The CDR3 reads CASSFADRGRELFF. CDR3 nucleotides: TGTGCCAGCAGCTTTGCCGACAGGGGCAGGGAGCTGTTTTTT. The full variable domain, rest sourced from reference TRBV5-6 and TRBJ2-2, is DAGVTQSPTHLIKTRGQQVTLRCSPKSGHDTVSWYQQALGQGPQFIFQYYEEEERQRGNFPDRFSGHQFPNYSSELNVNALLLGDSALYLCASSFADRGRELFFGEGSRLTVL.